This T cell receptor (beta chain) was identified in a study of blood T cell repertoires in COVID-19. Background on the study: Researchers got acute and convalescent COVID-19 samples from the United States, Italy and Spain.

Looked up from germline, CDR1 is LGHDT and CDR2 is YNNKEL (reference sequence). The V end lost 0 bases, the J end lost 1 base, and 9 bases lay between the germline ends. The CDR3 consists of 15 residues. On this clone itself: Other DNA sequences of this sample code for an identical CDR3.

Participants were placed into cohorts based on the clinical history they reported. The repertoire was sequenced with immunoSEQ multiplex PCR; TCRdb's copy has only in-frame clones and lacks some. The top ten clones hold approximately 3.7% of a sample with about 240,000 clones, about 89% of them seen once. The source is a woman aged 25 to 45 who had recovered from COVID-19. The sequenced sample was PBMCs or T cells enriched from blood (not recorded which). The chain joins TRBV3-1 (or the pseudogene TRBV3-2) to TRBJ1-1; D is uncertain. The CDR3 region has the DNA TGTGCCAGCAGCCAAGACTGGCAGTCGAACACTGAAGCTTTCTTT. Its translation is CASSQDWQSNTEAFF.